The 5 T cell receptor beta chains below come from one sample, sequenced in a study of cytomegalovirus exposure and HLA in healthy donors. The PCR had 60 Vbeta and 13 Jbeta primers. Only in-frame clones appear in the TCRdb table, and some are missing; sequencing was by immunoSEQ multiplex PCR. The repertoire holds fewer than 250,000 clones, 60% to 85% seen once, with about 1.6% in the top ten. The sample comprised PBMCs. The source is a woman aged 18-29 years in good health and CMV-seronegative.

The chain joins TRBV5-1 to TRBJ2-7; 10 bases are a match to TRBD2. The CDR3 loop spans 17 amino acids. Germline V gives CDR1 SGHRS, CDR2 YFSETQ. The trim removed 8 bases at V and 2 bases at J, leaving 16 bases unmatched. Written as DNA, the CDR3 is TGCGCCAGTAAGGGACAAGGACTAGCGGACCTGGCCTACGAGCAGTACTTC. Translated: CASKGQGLADLAYEQYF.

There are a few counts of this clone. CDR3 region: CASSLTSGGDIQYF. In DNA form, the CDR3 reads TGTGCCAGCAGTTTGACTAGCGGGGGTGACATTCAGTACTTC. The chain employs TRBV6-5 and TRBJ2-4; 12 positions match TRBD2. The CDR3 is 14 residues long. The V segment lost 4 bases and the J segment 8 bases; nucleotides outside the gene matches: 3. Germline V gene data show CDR1 as MNHEY and CDR2 as SVGAGI.

This chain links TRBV15 with TRBJ1-2; TRBD1 matches at 8 bases. This CDR3 spans 14 amino acids. Germline CDR1 reads LNHNV; CDR2 reads YYDKDF (reference sequence). V dropped 5 bases and J dropped 4; count of bases not matched to a gene: 6. CDR3: CATSLRTGFYGYTF. CDR3 sequence (DNA): TGTGCCACCAGCTTACGGACAGGGTTCTATGGCTACACCTTC.

The gene calls are TRBV28 and TRBJ2-7, with TRBD1 matching over 9 bases. The V and J ends lost 5 bases and 4 bases, in that order; junction bases with no gene match: 12. Germline loops: CDR1 MDHEN, CDR2 SYDVKM. This CDR3 spans 16 amino acids. The CDR3: CASSLNPDRGSYEQYF. In nucleotides, the CDR3 is TGTGCCAGCAGTCTTAATCCCGACAGGGGGTCTTACGAGCAGTACTTC.

This clone was detected once. The chain uses TRBV7-6 and TRBJ2-4; perhaps TRBD1 as D (5 bases). The V and J ends lost 6 bases and 2 bases respectively, with 17 bases between them. Germline V gene sequence: CDR1 SGHVS, CDR2 FNYEAQ. The CDR3 consists of 16 residues. The CDR3 loop is CASSPNSQGPKNIQYF. In nucleotides, the CDR3 is TGTGCCAGCAGTCCCAATTCCCAGGGTCCCAAAAACATTCAGTACTTC.